Following are 27 T cell receptor beta chains from one sample sequenced in a study of cytomegalovirus exposure and HLA in healthy donors. Profiled with immunoSEQ multiplex PCR; TCRdb holds only in-frame clones, not every one. Counted here are 110,000 or so clones, approximately 90% occurring once; the ten biggest clones make up roughly 4%. Sequenced sample: PBMCs. The source of these receptors is a woman between 18 and 30 years old in good health and CMV-seropositive.

The rearrangement uses TRBV19 and TRBJ1-1; 9 nucleotides line up with TRBD1. CDR3 length: 16 residues. Germline assignment: CDR1 LNHDA and CDR2 SQIVND (reference sequence). The trim removed 1 base at V and 1 base at J, leaving 4 bases unmatched. The CDR3 loop reads CASSIAGQGSNTEAFF. The CDR3 DNA reads TGTGCCAGTAGTATAGCGGGACAGGGCTCGAACACTGAAGCTTTCTTT.

The chain has TRBV5-4 and TRBJ2-5; TRBD2 aligns across 9 bases. Per the germline V gene, CDR1 is SGHNT and CDR2 is YYREEE (reference sequence). This CDR3 spans 16 amino acids. The trim removed 4 bases at V and 5 bases at J, leaving 12 bases unmatched. The CDR3 region has the DNA TGTGCCAGCAGCCGGGGCGGGAGGGCCCTCGGGGAGACCCAGTACTTC. Amino acid sequence: CASSRGGRALGETQYF.

This clone was seen only a few times. This rearrangement joins TRBV5-1 to TRBJ1-3; a weak D match, TRBD1 (6 bases). Trimming took 3 bases from V and 2 from J, leaving 15 bases between them. Per germline, CDR1 SGHRS and CDR2 YFSETQ. CDR3 length: 16 residues. The DNA of the CDR3 is TGCGCCAGCAGCTCCTTCCCAGGGGTCGCTGGAAACACCATATATTTT. Translated, it gives CASSSFPGVAGNTIYF. Full variable domain (rest looked up from reference TRBV5-1 and TRBJ1-3): KAGVTQTPRYLIKTRGQQVTLSCSPISGHRSVSWYQQTPGQGLQFLFEYFSETQRNKGNFPGRFSGRQFSNSRSEMNVSTLELGDSALYLCASSSFPGVAGNTIYFGEGSWLTVV.

This chain joins TRBV11-2 and TRBJ1-5; D unresolved. Germline CDR1 is SGHAT and CDR2 is FQNNGV. Trimming left V 0 bases short and J 2 bases short, with 8 bases between. The CDR3 runs 15 residues. The CDR3 DNA reads as TGTGCCAGCAGCTTAGAAGGCGGTCGCAATCAGCCCCAGCATTTT. Protein: CASSLEGGRNQPQHF. Full variable domain (remainder filled in from reference TRBV11-2 and TRBJ1-5): EAGVAQSPRYKIIEKRQSVAFWCNPISGHATLYWYQQILGQGPKLLIQFQNNGVVDDSQLPKDRFSAERLKGVDSTLKIQPAKLEDSAVYLCASSLEGGRNQPQHFGDGTRLSIL.

This chain links TRBV27 with TRBJ2-7; D is undetermined. Trimming cost V 0 bases and J 1 base, with 7 bases left between them. The CDR3 is made up of 14 amino acids. Germline CDR1 reads MNHEY; CDR2 reads SMNVEV (reference sequence). CDR3 sequence (DNA): TGTGCCAGCAGTTTATCGGCAGTTTCCTACGAGCAGTACTTC. It yields the protein CASSLSAVSYEQYF.

V and J are TRBV2 and TRBJ1-1; 10 nucleotides align to TRBD1. The V gene end was trimmed by 10 bases and the J gene end by 2 bases; junction bases not matched to a gene: 7. CDR3 size: 14 residues. Germline V gives CDR1 SNHLY, CDR2 FYNNEI. The CDR3 region is CATHRDRGNTEAFF. The CDR3 DNA reads TGTGCCACCCATAGGGACAGGGGAAACACTGAAGCTTTCTTT.

V and J are TRBV19 and TRBJ2-1; D is perhaps TRBD2 (7 bases). The germline gives CDR1 LNHDA, CDR2 SQIVND (reference sequence). Deletions cut 1 base from V and 6 bases from J, with 13 bases between. The CDR3 runs 15 residues. DNA for the CDR3: TGTGCCAGTAGTATAGGGGGGGGCCGGTTCAATGAGCAGTTCTTC. Residues: CASSIGGGRFNEQFF.

This chain connects TRBV11-2 to TRBJ1-2; 7 positions match TRBD1. V lost 5 bases and J lost 2; bases outside the gene matches: 8. This CDR3 is 15 amino acids long. Germline V gene data show CDR1 as SGHAT and CDR2 as FQNNGV. CDR3 protein: CASSPIRGKNYGYTF. The CDR3 DNA reads as TGTGCCAGCAGCCCCATCAGGGGGAAGAACTATGGCTACACCTTC.

The V gene is TRBV7-6, the J gene TRBJ1-5, with a weak D call TRBD1 (6 bases). The CDR3 loop spans 15 amino acids. V lost 0 bases to trimming and J lost 4 bases, with 10 bases between them. Germline V gene sequence: CDR1 SGHVS, CDR2 FNYEAQ. The CDR3 sequence: CASSLAQGWNQPQHF. Here the CDR3 DNA reads TGTGCCAGCAGCTTAGCGCAGGGGTGGAATCAGCCCCAGCATTTT.

This chain connects TRBV2 to TRBJ1-1; D is uncertain. The CDR3 length is 12 residues. From germline, CDR1 is SNHLY and CDR2 FYNNEI. V was cut by 7 bases and J by 7 bases, with 13 bases left in between. The CDR3 sequence: CASNVPSDEAFF. CDR3 bases: TGTGCCAGCAACGTACCCAGTGATGAAGCTTTCTTT.

The CDR3 spells CASSLRTGTYEQYF. CDR3 in DNA: TGCGCCAGCAGCTTGAGGACAGGGACCTACGAGCAGTACTTC. The V gene is TRBV5-1, the J gene TRBJ2-7; 8 bases agree with TRBD1. The CDR3 length is 14 residues. Losses at the gene ends were 1 base for V and 2 bases for J; bases not matched to a gene: 2. Germline lookup yields CDR1 SGHRS and CDR2 YFSETQ.

This clone was recorded once. The chain carries TRBV7-9 and TRBJ2-1, with TRBD1 matching over 10 bases. CDR1 and CDR2 from the germline V gene are SEHNR and FQNEAQ (reference sequence). The V gene end was trimmed by 5 bases and the J gene end by 9 bases; junction bases not matched to a gene: 13. CDR3 size: 16 residues. The DNA for the CDR3 is TGTGCCAGCAGCCCTCGGGACAGGGGCCTATGGGGTGAGCAGTTCTTC. Translating it yields CASSPRDRGLWGEQFF.

The chain joins TRBV28 to TRBJ2-2, with D unclear. Germline-derived CDR1 and CDR2 are MDHEN and SYDVKM. The CDR3 is made up of 11 amino acids. V lost 7 bases to trimming and J lost 6 bases, with 6 bases between them. The CDR3 DNA reads TGTGCCAGCATGTTCGCCGGGGAGCTGTTTTTT. Residues: CASMFAGELFF.

V gene TRBV5-1 combines with J gene TRBJ1-2; TRBD1 agrees at 9 bases. The CDR3 loop spans 13 amino acids. Germline V gene sequence: CDR1 SGHRS, CDR2 YFSETQ. J lost 8 bases, V lost 7 bases, and 9 bases had no gene match. The CDR3, as DNA: TGCGCCAGCTCGACAGGGGGGTTTAGGGGCTACACCTTC. This gives the protein CASSTGGFRGYTF.

V is TRBV11-3 and J is TRBJ1-2; D not resolved. V lost 3 bases and J 4 bases, leaving 9 bases between the germline ends. The CDR3 is 13 amino acids. Germline loops: CDR1 SGHNT, CDR2 YENEEA. The chain's CDR3 is CASSLPGAYGYTF. The CDR3 bases are TGTGCCAGCAGCTTGCCCGGTGCCTATGGCTACACCTTC.

This chain's CDR3 is CASDRGTHSYNEQFF. The CDR3 DNA reads as TGTGCCAGCGACAGGGGGACTCACTCCTACAATGAGCAGTTCTTC. The V and J genes are TRBV10-3 and TRBJ2-1; 9 bases line up with TRBD1. The CDR3 spans 15 residues. Unmatched junction bases numbered 7, after V lost 10 bases and J lost 0 bases. CDR1 and CDR2 (germline): ENHRY, SYGVKD.

This clone was picked up one time. This rearrangement joins TRBV12-2 to TRBJ1-1. TRBV12-2 is given as a pseudogene. This CDR3 contains 10 residues. DNA for the CDR3: TGTGCAAGTCGCTTGAGAAAGGCTTTCTTT. Its translation is CASRLRKAFF.

The chain employs TRBV9 and TRBJ2-7, with D tentatively TRBD2 (7 bases). Germline values: CDR1 SGDLS, CDR2 YYNGEE. V shed 4 bases and J shed 2 bases, with 13 bases lying between them. This CDR3 has 14 amino acids. As DNA, the CDR3 is TGTGCCAGCAGCCCCTGGGGGGGGCCCTACGAGCAGTACTTC. Translating gives CASSPWGGPYEQYF.

The chain's CDR3 is CASSFGEADTQYF. The CDR3 DNA reads as TGTGCCAGCAGTTTTGGTGAGGCAGATACGCAGTATTTT. The chain carries TRBV27 and TRBJ2-3; D gene unclear. The CDR3 is made up of 13 amino acids. The V and J ends lost 3 bases and 4 bases respectively, with 8 bases between them. Germline CDR1 is MNHEY and CDR2 is SMNVEV (reference sequence).

The count of this clone is one. V usage is TRBV7-6 and J usage is TRBJ1-6; 10 bases are a match to TRBD1. The CDR3 runs 15 residues. J lost 8 bases, V lost 2 bases, and 3 bases had no gene match. Germline CDR1 SGHVS, CDR2 FNYEAQ. The CDR3 loop reads CASSLRDRGDSPLHF. DNA for the CDR3: TGTGCCAGCAGCTTACGGGACAGGGGCGATTCACCCCTCCACTTT.

This clone was seen more than once but under ten times. The same CDR3 also results from other DNA sequences found in this sample. The chain carries TRBV2 and TRBJ2-5, with 9 bases fitting TRBD2. The germline gives CDR1 SNHLY, CDR2 FYNNEI. The V and J ends lost 6 bases and 1 base, in that order; junction bases with no gene match: 3. The CDR3 has 14 amino acids. The CDR3 is CASSVTSGQETQYF. The CDR3 nucleotides read TGTGCCAGCAGCGTGACTAGCGGCCAAGAGACCCAGTACTTC.

The chain joins TRBV5-1 to TRBJ2-7; possibly TRBD1 for D (5 bases). This CDR3 has 14 amino acids. V was clipped by 0 bases and J by 4 bases, with 11 bases between them. Per germline, CDR1 SGHRS and CDR2 YFSETQ. The CDR3 sequence: CASSLGTQSYEQYF. CDR3 DNA: TGCGCCAGCAGCTTGGGGACACAAAGTTACGAGCAGTACTTC.

The chain recombines TRBV11-2 with TRBJ2-7; 10 positions agree with TRBD1. This CDR3 is 16 amino acids long. V dropped 5 bases and J dropped 4; count of bases not matched to a gene: 11. The germline V gene encodes CDR1 SGHAT and CDR2 FQNNGV. CDR3: CASSPLGQGGGYEQYF. Written as DNA, the CDR3 is TGTGCCAGCAGCCCCCTCGGACAGGGGGGAGGGTACGAGCAGTACTTC.

The genes are TRBV7-3 and TRBJ1-3; no firm D call. In germline, CDR1 is SGHTA, CDR2 FQGTGA. V was clipped by 2 bases and J by 8 bases, with 16 bases between them. CDR3 size: 15 residues. CDR3 in DNA: TGTGCCAGCAGCTTATCGGGTACCTATTCCGACACCATATATTTT. Translation: CASSLSGTYSDTIYF.

This chain uses TRBV7-9 with TRBJ2-7; 9 nucleotides agree with TRBD1. The CDR3 loop spans 18 amino acids. Per germline, CDR1 SEHNR and CDR2 FQNEAQ (reference sequence). V lost 1 base, J lost 4 bases, and 14 bases stayed unmatched. CDR3 sequence reads: CASSLVGGQGKYPYEQYF. The CDR3 DNA reads TGTGCCAGCAGCTTAGTAGGGGGACAGGGAAAGTACCCTTACGAGCAGTACTTC.

A remark on this clone: Other DNA sequences in this specimen translate into the identical CDR3. V gene TRBV29-1 combines with J gene TRBJ1-1; no reliable D call. This CDR3 has 12 amino acids. V lost 4 bases, J lost 1 base, and 7 bases lay in between. Germline CDR1 reads SQVTM; CDR2 reads ANQGSEA. The CDR3 sequence: CSVGGRNTEAFF. The CDR3 DNA reads TGCAGCGTTGGAGGTAGGAACACTGAAGCTTTCTTT.

The chain recombines TRBV7-9 with TRBJ2-5; TRBD2 aligns across 7 bases. V gave up 5 bases and J gave up 7 bases; unmatched junction bases: 4. Germline lookup yields CDR1 SEHNR and CDR2 FQNEAQ (reference sequence). The CDR3 runs to 12 residues. CDR3 amino acids: CASSGLEGTQYF. CDR3 coding DNA: TGTGCCAGCAGCGGACTAGAGGGGACCCAGTACTTC.